Following are 25 T cell receptor beta chains from one sample sequenced in a study of T cells expressing NK-cell markers. Reanalyzing the 5' RACE reads, TCRdb keeps one entry per CDR3 protein, without DNA. The sample totals roughly 390,000 distinct CDR3 sequences. The sample consisted of blood T cells: a sorted CD56 or NKG2C T cell subset, CD4+ or CD8+ T cells, or bulk PBMC T cells (not recorded which). Receptors were obtained from a man between 18 and 69 years old in good health.

This CDR3 is CASLGTLQNTGELFF. The chain couples TRBV12-3 or TRBV12-4 to TRBJ2-2; TCRdb names TRBD1, which stays unverified in the absence of DNA. The CDR3 extends over 15 amino acids.

The V and J genes are TRBV6-1 and TRBJ2-5; TCRdb picks TRBD2, but there is no DNA to check that call. Germline V lookup: CDR1 MNHNS, CDR2 SASEGT. The length of the CDR3 is 16 residues. This chain's CDR3 is CASSGRLAGDQETQYF.

The CDR3 sequence: CAIKPTDSYEQYF. This sequence joins TRBV10-3 and TRBJ2-7. This CDR3 is built from 13 residues. Germline V gene lookup returns CDR1 ENHRY and CDR2 SYGVKD.

The rearrangement joins TRBV7-9 to TRBJ2-7; no DNA is available, so the TRBD1 call from TCRdb remains unchecked. In germline, CDR1 is SEHNR, CDR2 FQNEAQ (reference sequence). The CDR3 contains 15 residues. The CDR3 protein is CASSQGQPDHDEQYF.

The chain joins TRBV5-1 to TRBJ2-5; the D call of TRBD1 rests on TCRdb alone, since no DNA is present to check it. This CDR3 is built from 16 residues. The germline gives CDR1 SGHRS, CDR2 YFSETQ. The CDR3: CASSSTTTGNGETQYF.

The chain links TRBV20-1 to TRBJ1-2; checking the TCRdb D call of TRBD1 is not possible without DNA. The CDR3 is 15 residues long. CDR1 is DFQATT and CDR2 is SNEGSKA in the germline V gene (reference sequence). The CDR3 sequence: CSARDRIRGQDGYTF.

This sequence joins TRBV20-1 and TRBJ1-1. Per germline, CDR1 DFQATT and CDR2 SNEGSKA (reference sequence). This CDR3 is built from 12 residues. The CDR3 is CSARVVGTEAFF.

The gene calls are TRBV5-1 and TRBJ2-3; TCRdb reports TRBD1, a call that lacks DNA to check it against. CDR3 length equals 16 residues. Per germline, CDR1 SGHRS and CDR2 YFSETQ. The CDR3 is CASSLAFGGRGDTQYF.

This chain uses TRBV15 with TRBJ1-6; TCRdb's assignment of TRBD1 cannot be checked, as there is no DNA. Germline lookup yields CDR1 LNHNV and CDR2 YYDKDF (reference sequence). This CDR3 region has 13 residues. Here the CDR3 reads CATSRARPGLLHF.

The chain combines TRBV18 with TRBJ2-7; TCRdb reports TRBD1, a call that lacks DNA to check it against. The CDR3 runs 15 residues. CDR1 and CDR2 (germline): KGHSH, LQKENI. The CDR3 sequence is CASSPSVGTGVEQYF.

The rearrangement uses TRBV6-1 and TRBJ2-6; TCRdb gives TRBD1 as the D gene, but with no DNA this cannot be confirmed. Germline loops: CDR1 MNHNS, CDR2 SASEGT. There are 14 residues in the CDR3. This CDR3 is CACRPLGVANVLTF.

J is TRBJ1-2 and V is TRBV21-1; lacking DNA, the TRBD1 call made by TCRdb goes unchecked. TRBV21-1 is tagged as a pseudogene. This CDR3 is built from 18 residues. This CDR3 reads CASSNPPFRTETNYGYTF.

The chain employs TRBV28 and TRBJ1-6. This CDR3 is 15 amino acids long. Per the germline V gene, CDR1 is MDHEN and CDR2 is SYDVKM. CDR3 region: CASVTSGTSRSPLHF.

The CDR3 protein is CASSEVGTFYGYTF. The chain combines TRBV6-1 with TRBJ1-2. CDR1 MNHNS and CDR2 SASEGT come from the germline V gene. The length of the CDR3 is 14 residues.

This chain joins TRBV3-1 and TRBJ2-7; TCRdb reports TRBD2, a call that lacks DNA to check it against. The CDR3 covers 15 residues. The V gene's germline CDR1 is LGHDT and CDR2 YNNKEL (reference sequence). Here the CDR3 reads CASSAPSMSSYEQYF.

V gene TRBV10-3 combines with J gene TRBJ2-5; no DNA is available, so the TRBD1 call from TCRdb remains unchecked. This CDR3 has 18 residues. The V gene's germline CDR1 is ENHRY and CDR2 SYGVKD. The CDR3 loop is CAISDPIGQGDLEETQYF.

V is TRBV9 and J is TRBJ2-6. The V gene's germline CDR1 is SGDLS and CDR2 YYNGEE. This CDR3 contains 16 residues. CDR3 loop: CASSGVLTSGANVLTF.

The V call is TRBV7-2, the J call TRBJ2-3; the TRBD1 assignment by TCRdb is unverifiable without DNA. The CDR3 extends over 17 amino acids. Looked up from germline, CDR1 is SGHTA and CDR2 is FQGNSA. CDR3 amino acids: CASSTRRGSGGTDTQYF.

This chain uses TRBV7-9 with TRBJ2-3. Per germline, CDR1 SEHNR and CDR2 FQNEAQ (reference sequence). The CDR3 has 15 amino acids. The CDR3 sequence is CASSFQEWGTDTQYF.

The chain links TRBV6-5 to TRBJ2-1; lacking DNA, the TRBD1 call made by TCRdb goes unchecked. Looked up from germline, CDR1 is MNHEY and CDR2 is SVGAGI. The CDR3 has 15 residues. The CDR3 region is CASSYSEGGYNEQFF.

The gene calls are TRBV20-1 and TRBJ2-1. The germline V gene has CDR1 DFQATT and CDR2 SNEGSKA (reference sequence). The CDR3 is 11 residues long. The CDR3 is CSAQLRNRLFF.

The chain joins TRBV12-5 to TRBJ2-3; TCRdb returns TRBD1, unconfirmable since there is no DNA. In germline, CDR1 is LGHNT, CDR2 FRNRAP. This CDR3 spans 14 amino acids. This chain's CDR3 is CASAFDPRVETQYF.

The rearrangement links TRBV7-3 to TRBJ1-1. The CDR3 totals 17 residues. CDR1 and CDR2 from the germline V gene are SGHTA and FQGTGA. The CDR3 protein is CASSLTGVTTGSAEAFF. The full variable domain, with the rest looked up from reference TRBV7-3 and TRBJ1-1, is GAGVSQTPSNKVTEKGKYVELRCDPISGHTALYWYRQSLGQGPEFLIYFQGTGAADDSGLPNDRFFAVRPEGSVSTLKIQRTERGDSAVYLCASSLTGVTTGSAEAFFGQGTRLTVV.

The chain recombines TRBV27 with TRBJ1-1; the D gene TCRdb calls, TRBD1, cannot be checked with no DNA. The CDR3 is 16 residues long. Germline V CDR1 and CDR2: MNHEY, SMNVEV (reference sequence). The CDR3: CASSLTTGTGRTEAFF.

The chain links TRBV5-6 to TRBJ1-3. CDR3 length: 16 amino acids. Germline V gives CDR1 SGHDT, CDR2 YYEEEE. This CDR3 is CASSLDSLISGNTIYF.